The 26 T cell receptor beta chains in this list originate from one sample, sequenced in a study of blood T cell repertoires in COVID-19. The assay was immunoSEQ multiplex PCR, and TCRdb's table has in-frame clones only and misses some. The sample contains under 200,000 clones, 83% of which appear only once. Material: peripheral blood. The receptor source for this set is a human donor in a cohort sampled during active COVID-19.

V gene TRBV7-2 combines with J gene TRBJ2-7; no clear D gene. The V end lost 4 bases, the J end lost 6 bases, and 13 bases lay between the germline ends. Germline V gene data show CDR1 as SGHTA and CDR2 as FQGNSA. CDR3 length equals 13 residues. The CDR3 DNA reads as TGTGCCAGCAGCTCCGCGGCTACCGGCGAGCAGTACTTC. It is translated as CASSSAATGEQYF.

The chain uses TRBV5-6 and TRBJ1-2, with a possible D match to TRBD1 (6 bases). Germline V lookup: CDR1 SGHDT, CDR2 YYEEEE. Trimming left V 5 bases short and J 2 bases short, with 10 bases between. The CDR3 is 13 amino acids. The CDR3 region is CASSQDSNYGYTF. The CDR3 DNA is TGTGCCAGCAGTCAGGACAGCAACTATGGCTACACCTTC.

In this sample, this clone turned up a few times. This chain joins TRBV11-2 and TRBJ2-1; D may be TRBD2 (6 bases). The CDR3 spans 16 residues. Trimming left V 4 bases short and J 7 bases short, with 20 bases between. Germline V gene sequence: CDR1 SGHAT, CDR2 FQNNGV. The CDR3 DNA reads TGTGCCAGCAGCTCCCTCGGCGGGGCAGGGCTTAATGAGCAGTTCTTC. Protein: CASSSLGGAGLNEQFF. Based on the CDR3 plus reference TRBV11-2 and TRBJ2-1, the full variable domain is EAGVAQSPRYKIIEKRQSVAFWCNPISGHATLYWYQQILGQGPKLLIQFQNNGVVDDSQLPKDRFSAERLKGVDSTLKIQPAKLEDSAVYLCASSSLGGAGLNEQFFGPGTRLTVL.

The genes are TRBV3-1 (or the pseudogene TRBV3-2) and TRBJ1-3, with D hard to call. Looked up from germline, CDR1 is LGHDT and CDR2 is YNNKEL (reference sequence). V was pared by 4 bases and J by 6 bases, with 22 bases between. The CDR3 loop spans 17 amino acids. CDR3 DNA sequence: TGTGCCAGCAGCCTCCACCAGGCCCTTCGTAAAGAAAACACCATATATTTT. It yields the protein CASSLHQALRKENTIYF.

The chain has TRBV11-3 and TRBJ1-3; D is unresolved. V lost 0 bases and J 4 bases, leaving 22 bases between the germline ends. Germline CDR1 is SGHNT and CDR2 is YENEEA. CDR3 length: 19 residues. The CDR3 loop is CASSLELSPQNLGGNTIYF. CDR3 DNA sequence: TGTGCCAGCAGCTTAGAATTATCCCCCCAAAACCTCGGGGGAAACACCATATATTTT.

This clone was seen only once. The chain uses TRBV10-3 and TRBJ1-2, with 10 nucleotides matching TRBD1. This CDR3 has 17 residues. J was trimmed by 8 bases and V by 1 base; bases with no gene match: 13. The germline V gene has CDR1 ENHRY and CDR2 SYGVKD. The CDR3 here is CAISEFGQGGSLGGYTF. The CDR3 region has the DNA TGTGCCATCAGTGAGTTTGGACAGGGGGGGTCCCTCGGGGGCTACACCTTC.

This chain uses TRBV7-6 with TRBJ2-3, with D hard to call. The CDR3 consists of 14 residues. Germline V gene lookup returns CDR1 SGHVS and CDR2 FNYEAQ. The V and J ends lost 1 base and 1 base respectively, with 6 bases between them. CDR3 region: CASSLGSGTDTQYF. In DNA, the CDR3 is TGTGCCAGCAGCTTAGGGTCGGGCACAGATACGCAGTATTTT.

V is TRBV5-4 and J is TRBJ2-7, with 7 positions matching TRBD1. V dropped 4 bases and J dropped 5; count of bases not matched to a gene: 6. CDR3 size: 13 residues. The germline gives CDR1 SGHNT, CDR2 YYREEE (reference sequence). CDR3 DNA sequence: TGTGCCAGCAGCCAGGGACAGAACAACGAGCAGTACTTC. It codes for CASSQGQNNEQYF.

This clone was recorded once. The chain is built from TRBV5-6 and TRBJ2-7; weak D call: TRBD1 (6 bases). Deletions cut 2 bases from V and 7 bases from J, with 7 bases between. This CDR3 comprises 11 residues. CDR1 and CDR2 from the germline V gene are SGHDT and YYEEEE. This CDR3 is CASSFRGEQYF. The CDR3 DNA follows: TGTGCCAGCAGCTTCAGGGGTGAGCAGTACTTC.

The CDR3: CATSSLSRVQPQHF. DNA of the CDR3: TGTGCCACCAGCAGTCTATCCAGGGTTCAGCCCCAGCATTTT. The chain couples TRBV15 to TRBJ1-5; possible D gene TRBD1, 5 bases. The CDR3 sequence is 14 residues long. Germline CDR1 LNHNV, CDR2 YYDKDF (reference sequence). The germline V and J ends were trimmed by 3 bases and 6 bases, with 12 bases remaining between them.

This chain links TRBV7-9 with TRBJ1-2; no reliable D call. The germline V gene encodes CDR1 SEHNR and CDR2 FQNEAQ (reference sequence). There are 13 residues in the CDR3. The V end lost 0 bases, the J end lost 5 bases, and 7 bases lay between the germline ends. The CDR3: CASSLAEAYGYTF. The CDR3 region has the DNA TGTGCCAGCAGCTTAGCCGAGGCGTATGGCTACACCTTC.

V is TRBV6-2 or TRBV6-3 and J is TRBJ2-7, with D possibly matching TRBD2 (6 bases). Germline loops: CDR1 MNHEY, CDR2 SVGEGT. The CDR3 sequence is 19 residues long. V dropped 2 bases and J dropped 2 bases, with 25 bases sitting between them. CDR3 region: CASSYRVLASQPQTYEQYF. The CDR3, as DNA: TGTGCCAGCAGTTACCGGGTCCTAGCGTCTCAACCCCAAACCTACGAGCAGTACTTC.

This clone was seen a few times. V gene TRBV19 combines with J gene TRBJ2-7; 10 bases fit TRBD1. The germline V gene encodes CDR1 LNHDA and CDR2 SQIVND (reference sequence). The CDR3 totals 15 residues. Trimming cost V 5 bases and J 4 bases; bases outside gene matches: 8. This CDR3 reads CASSPSGQGIYEQYF. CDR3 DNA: TGTGCCAGTAGTCCCTCGGGACAGGGGATATACGAGCAGTACTTC.

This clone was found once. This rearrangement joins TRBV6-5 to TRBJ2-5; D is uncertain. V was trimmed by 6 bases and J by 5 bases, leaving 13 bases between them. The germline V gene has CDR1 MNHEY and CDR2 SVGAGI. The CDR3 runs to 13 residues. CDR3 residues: CASRYTHRETQYF. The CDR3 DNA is TGTGCCAGCAGGTACACCCACCGGGAGACCCAGTACTTC.

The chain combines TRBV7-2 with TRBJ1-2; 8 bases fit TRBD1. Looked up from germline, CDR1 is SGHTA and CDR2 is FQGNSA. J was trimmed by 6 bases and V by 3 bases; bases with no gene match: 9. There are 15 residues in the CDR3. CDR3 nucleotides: TGTGCCAGCAGCTTGAGCAGGGGGCAAGGGGATGGCTACACCTTC. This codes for CASSLSRGQGDGYTF.

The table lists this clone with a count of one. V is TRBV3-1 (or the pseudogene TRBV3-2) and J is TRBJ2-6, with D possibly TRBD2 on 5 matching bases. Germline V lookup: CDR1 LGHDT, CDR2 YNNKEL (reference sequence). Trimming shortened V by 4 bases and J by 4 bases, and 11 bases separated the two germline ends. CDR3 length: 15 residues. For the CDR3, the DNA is TGTGCCAGCAGCCCATTCGGAGGCGGGGCCAACGTCCTGACTTTC. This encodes CASSPFGGGANVLTF.

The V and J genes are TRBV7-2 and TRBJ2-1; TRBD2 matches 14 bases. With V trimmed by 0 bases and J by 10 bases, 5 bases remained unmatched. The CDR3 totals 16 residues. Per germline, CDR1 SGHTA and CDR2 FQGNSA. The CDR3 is CASSLASTSGGVEQFF. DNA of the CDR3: TGTGCCAGCAGCTTAGCGTCGACTAGCGGGGGGGTCGAGCAGTTCTTC. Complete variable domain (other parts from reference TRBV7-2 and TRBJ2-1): GAGVSQSPSNKVTEKGKDVELRCDPISGHTALYWYRQSLGQGLEFLIYFQGNSAPDKSGLPSDRFSAERTGGSVSTLTIQRTQQEDSAVYLCASSLASTSGGVEQFFGPGTRLTVL.

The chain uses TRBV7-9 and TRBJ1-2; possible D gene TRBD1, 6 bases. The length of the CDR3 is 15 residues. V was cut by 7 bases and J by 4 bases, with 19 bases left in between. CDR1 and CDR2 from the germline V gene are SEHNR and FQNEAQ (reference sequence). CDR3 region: CASTKSGGRPYGYTF. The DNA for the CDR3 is TGTGCCAGCACCAAAAGCGGGGGGCGCCCCTATGGCTACACCTTC.

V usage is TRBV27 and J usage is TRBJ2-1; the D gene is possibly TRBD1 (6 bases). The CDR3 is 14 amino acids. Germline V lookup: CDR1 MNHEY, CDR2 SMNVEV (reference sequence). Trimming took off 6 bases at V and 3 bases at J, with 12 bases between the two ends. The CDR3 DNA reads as TGTGCCAGCAGCGACCGGGACATCTACAATGAGCAGTTCTTC. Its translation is CASSDRDIYNEQFF.

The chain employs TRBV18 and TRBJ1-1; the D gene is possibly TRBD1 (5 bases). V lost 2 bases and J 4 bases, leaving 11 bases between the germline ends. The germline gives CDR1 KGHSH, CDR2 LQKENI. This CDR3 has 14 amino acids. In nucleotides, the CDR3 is TGTGCCAGCTCACCAGGAGGGGTGGGCACTGAAGCTTTCTTT. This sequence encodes CASSPGGVGTEAFF.

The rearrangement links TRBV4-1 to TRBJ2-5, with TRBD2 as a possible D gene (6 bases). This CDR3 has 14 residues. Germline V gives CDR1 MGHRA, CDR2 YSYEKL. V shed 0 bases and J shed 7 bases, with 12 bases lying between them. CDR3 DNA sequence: TGCGCCAGCAGCCAAGAGGGGCGGGAAGGGACCCAGTACTTC. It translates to CASSQEGREGTQYF.

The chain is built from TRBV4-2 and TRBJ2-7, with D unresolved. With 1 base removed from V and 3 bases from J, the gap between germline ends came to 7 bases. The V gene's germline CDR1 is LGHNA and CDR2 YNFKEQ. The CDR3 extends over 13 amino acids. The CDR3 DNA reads TGTGCCAGCAGCCAAGTGTCTAGCTACGAGCAGTACTTC. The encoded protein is CASSQVSSYEQYF.

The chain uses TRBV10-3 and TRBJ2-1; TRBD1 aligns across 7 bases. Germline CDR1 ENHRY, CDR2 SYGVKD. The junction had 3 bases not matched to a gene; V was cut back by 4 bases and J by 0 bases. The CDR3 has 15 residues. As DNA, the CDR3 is TGTGCCATCAGTGGGACAGGCCTCTCCTACAATGAGCAGTTCTTC. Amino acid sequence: CAISGTGLSYNEQFF.

In DNA form, the CDR3 reads TGTGCCAGCAATGCGGGGACTGGCCACGATGAGCAGTTCTTC. Its protein is CASNAGTGHDEQFF. The chain has TRBV6-4 and TRBJ2-1, with a possible D match to TRBD2 (6 bases). V lost 7 bases and J 8 bases, leaving 18 bases between the germline ends. The CDR3 loop spans 14 amino acids. From germline, CDR1 is MRHNA and CDR2 SNTAGT.

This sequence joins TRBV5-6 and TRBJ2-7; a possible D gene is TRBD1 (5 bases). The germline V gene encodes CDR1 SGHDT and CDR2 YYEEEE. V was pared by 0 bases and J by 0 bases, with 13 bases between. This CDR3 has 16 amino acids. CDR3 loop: CASSLGDSPSSYEQYF. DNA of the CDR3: TGTGCCAGCAGCTTGGGTGACAGCCCGAGCTCCTACGAGCAGTACTTC.

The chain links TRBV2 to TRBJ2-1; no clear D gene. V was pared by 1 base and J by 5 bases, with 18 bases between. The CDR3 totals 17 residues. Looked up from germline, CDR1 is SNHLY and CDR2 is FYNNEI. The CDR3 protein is CASSEVGSQTYNNEQFF. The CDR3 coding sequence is TGTGCCAGCAGTGAAGTTGGTAGCCAAACCTACAACAATGAGCAGTTCTTC.